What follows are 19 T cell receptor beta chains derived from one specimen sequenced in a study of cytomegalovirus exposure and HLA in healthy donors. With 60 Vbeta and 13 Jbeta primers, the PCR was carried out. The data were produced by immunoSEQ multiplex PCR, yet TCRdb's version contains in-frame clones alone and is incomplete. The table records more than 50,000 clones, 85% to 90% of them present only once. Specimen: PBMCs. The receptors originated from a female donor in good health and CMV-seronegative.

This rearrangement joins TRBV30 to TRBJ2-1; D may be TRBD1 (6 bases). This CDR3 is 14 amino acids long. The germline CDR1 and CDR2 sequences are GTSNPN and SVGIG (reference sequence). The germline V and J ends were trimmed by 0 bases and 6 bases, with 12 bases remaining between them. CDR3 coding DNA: TGTGCCTGGAGTGTAGGATGGGGGCGCAATGAGCAGTTCTTC. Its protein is CAWSVGWGRNEQFF.

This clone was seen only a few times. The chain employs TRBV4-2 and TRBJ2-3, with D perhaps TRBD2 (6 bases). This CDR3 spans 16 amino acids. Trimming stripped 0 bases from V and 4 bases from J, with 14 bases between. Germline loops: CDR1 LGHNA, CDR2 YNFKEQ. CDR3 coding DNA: TGTGCCAGCAGCCAAGATTACGGGAGAGGTGCAGATACGCAGTATTTT. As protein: CASSQDYGRGADTQYF.

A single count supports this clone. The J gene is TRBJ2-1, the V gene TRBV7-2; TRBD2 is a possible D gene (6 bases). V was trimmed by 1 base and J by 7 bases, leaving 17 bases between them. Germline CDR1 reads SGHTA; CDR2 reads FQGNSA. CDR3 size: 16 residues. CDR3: CASSLVNLARANEQFF. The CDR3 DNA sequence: TGTGCCAGCAGCTTAGTTAACCTAGCGCGTGCAAATGAGCAGTTCTTC. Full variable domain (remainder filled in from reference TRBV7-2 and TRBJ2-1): GAGVSQSPSNKVTEKGKDVELRCDPISGHTALYWYRQSLGQGLEFLIYFQGNSAPDKSGLPSDRFSAERTGGSVSTLTIQRTQQEDSAVYLCASSLVNLARANEQFFGPGTRLTVL.

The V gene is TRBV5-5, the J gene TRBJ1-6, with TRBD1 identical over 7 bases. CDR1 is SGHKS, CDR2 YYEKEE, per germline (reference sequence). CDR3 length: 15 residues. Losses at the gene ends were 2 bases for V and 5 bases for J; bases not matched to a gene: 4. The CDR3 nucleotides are TGTGCCAGCAGCTTATTGACAGGGAATAATTCACCCCTCCACTTT. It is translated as CASSLLTGNNSPLHF.

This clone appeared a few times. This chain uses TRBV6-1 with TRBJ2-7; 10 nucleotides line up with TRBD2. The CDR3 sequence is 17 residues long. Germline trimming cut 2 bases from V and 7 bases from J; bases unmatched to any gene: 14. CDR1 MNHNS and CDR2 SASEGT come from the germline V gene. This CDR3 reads CASSEWLRGGAGGEQYF. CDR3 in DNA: TGTGCCAGCAGTGAATGGCTCCGTGGGGGAGCGGGGGGGGAGCAGTACTTC.

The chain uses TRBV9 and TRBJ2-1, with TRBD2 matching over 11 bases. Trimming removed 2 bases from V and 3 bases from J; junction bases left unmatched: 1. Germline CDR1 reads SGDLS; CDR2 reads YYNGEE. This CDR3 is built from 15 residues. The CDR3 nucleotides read TGTGCCAGCAGCGTTACTAGCGGGAGCTACAATGAGCAGTTCTTC. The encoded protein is CASSVTSGSYNEQFF.

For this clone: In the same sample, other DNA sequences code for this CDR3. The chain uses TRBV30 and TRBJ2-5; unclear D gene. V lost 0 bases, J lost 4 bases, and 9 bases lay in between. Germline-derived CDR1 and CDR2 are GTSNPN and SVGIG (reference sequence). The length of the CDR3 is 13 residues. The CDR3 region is CAWSVRLRETQYF. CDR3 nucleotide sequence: TGTGCCTGGAGTGTACGGTTGCGAGAGACCCAGTACTTC.

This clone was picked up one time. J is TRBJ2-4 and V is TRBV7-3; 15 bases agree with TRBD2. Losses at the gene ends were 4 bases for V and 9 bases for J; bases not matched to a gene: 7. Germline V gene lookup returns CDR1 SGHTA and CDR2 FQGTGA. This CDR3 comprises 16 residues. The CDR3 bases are TGTGCCAGCAGCTCGGGACTAGCGGGGGGCCGTGGCATTCAGTACTTC. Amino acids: CASSSGLAGGRGIQYF.

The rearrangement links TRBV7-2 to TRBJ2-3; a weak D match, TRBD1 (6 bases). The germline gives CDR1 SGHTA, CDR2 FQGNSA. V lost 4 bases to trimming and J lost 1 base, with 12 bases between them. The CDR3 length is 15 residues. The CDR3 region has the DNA TGTGCCAGCAGCTCCTACAGGGTTGGCACAGATACGCAGTATTTT. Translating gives CASSSYRVGTDTQYF.

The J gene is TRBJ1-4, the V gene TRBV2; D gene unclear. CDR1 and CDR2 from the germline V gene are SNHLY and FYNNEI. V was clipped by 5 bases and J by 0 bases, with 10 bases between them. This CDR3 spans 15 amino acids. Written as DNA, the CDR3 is TGTGCCAGCAGTCCGAGACTAACAACTAATGAAAAACTGTTTTTT. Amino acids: CASSPRLTTNEKLFF.

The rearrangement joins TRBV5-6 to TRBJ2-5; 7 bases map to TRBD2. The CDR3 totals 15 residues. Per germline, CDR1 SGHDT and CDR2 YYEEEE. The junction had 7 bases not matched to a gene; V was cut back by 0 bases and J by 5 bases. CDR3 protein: CASSLERGVVETQYF. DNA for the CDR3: TGTGCCAGCAGCTTGGAACGGGGGGTTGTGGAGACCCAGTACTTC.

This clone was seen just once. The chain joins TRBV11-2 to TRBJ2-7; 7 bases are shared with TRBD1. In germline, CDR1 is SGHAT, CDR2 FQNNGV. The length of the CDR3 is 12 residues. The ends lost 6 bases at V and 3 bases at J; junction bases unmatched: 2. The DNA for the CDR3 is TGTGCCAGCAGGGGGACAGACTACGAGCAGTACTTC. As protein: CASRGTDYEQYF.

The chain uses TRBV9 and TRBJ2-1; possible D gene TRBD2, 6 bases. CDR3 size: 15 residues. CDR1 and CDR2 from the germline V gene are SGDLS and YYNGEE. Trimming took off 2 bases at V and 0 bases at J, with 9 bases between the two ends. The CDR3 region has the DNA TGTGCCAGCAGCGTTAGGACTACCTCCTACAATGAGCAGTTCTTC. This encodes CASSVRTTSYNEQFF.

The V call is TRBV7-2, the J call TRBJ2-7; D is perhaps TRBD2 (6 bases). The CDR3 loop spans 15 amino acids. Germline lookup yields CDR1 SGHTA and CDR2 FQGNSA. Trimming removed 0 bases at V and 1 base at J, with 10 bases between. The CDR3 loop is CASSLAGLISYEQYF. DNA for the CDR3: TGTGCCAGCAGCTTAGCGGGACTTATTTCCTACGAGCAGTACTTC.

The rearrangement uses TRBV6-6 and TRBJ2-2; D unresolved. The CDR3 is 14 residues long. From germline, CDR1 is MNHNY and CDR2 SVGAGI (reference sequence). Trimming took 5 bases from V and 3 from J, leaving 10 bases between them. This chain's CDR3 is CASSLIEDTGELFF. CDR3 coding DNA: TGTGCCAGCAGTCTAATAGAGGACACCGGGGAGCTGTTTTTT.

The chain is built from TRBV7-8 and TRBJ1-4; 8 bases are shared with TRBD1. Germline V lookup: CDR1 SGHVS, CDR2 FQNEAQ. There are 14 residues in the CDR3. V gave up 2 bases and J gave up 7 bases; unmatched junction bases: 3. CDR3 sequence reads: CASSLQGAGEKLFF. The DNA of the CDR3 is TGTGCCAGCAGCTTACAGGGGGCTGGTGAAAAACTGTTTTTT.

The CDR3 region has the DNA TGTGCCAGCAGCGTAGCTGGGACAGCCACTGGAAACACCATATATTTT. Amino acid sequence: CASSVAGTATGNTIYF. The chain combines TRBV9 with TRBJ1-3, with 7 bases lining up with TRBD1. The CDR3 totals 16 residues. Losses at the gene ends were 0 bases for V and 2 bases for J; bases not matched to a gene: 5. The germline V gene has CDR1 SGDLS and CDR2 YYNGEE.

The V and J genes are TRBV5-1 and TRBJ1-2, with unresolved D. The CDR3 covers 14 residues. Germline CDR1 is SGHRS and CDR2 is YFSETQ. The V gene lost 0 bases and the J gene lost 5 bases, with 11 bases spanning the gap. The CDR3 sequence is CASSLGAILYGYTF. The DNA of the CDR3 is TGCGCCAGCAGCTTGGGGGCGATTTTATATGGCTACACCTTC.

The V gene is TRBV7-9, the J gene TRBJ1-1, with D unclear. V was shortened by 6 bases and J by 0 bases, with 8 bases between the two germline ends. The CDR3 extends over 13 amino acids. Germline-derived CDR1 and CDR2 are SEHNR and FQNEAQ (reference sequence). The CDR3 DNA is TGTGCCAGCAGTCTAGCGATGAACACTGAAGCTTTCTTT. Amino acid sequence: CASSLAMNTEAFF.